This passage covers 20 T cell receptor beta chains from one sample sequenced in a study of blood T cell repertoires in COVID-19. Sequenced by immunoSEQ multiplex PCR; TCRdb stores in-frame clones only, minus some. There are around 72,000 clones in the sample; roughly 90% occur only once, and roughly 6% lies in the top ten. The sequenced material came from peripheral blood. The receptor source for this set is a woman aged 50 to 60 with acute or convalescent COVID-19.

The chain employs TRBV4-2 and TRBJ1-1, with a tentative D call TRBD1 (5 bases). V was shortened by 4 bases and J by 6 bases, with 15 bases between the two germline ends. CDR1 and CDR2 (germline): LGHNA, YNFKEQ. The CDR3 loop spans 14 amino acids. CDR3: CASSPRGGPPEAFF. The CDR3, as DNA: TGTGCCAGCAGCCCCCGGGGGGGACCACCTGAAGCTTTCTTT.

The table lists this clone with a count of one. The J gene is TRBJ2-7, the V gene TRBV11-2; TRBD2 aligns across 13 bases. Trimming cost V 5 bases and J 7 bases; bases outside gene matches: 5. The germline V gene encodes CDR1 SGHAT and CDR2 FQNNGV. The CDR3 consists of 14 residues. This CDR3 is CASSLAGLAGEQYF. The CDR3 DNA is TGTGCCAGCAGCCTCGCGGGACTAGCGGGAGAGCAGTACTTC.

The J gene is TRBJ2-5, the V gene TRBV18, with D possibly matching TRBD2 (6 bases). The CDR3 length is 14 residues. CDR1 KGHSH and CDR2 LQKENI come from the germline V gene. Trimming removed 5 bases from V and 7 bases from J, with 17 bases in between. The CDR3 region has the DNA TGTGCCAGCTCAGCAGGGACTCCCCGGAGGACCCAGTACTTC. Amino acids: CASSAGTPRRTQYF.

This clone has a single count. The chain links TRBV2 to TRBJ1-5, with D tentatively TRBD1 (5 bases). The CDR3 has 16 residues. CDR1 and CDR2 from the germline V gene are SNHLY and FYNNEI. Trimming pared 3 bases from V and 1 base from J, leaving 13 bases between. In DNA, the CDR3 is TGTGCCAGCAGTGAGAGAAGGGGATCGAGCAATCAGCCCCAGCATTTT. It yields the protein CASSERRGSSNQPQHF. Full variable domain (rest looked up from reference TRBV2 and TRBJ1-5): EPEVTQTPSHQVTQMGQEVILRCVPISNHLYFYWYRQILGQKVEFLVSFYNNEISEKSEIFDDQFSVERPDGSNFTLKIRSTKLEDSAMYFCASSERRGSSNQPQHFGDGTRLSIL.

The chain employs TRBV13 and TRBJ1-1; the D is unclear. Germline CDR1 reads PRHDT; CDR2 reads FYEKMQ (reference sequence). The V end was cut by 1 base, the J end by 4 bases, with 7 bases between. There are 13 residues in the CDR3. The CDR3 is CASSLVRGTEAFF. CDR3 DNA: TGTGCCAGCAGCTTAGTCAGAGGCACTGAAGCTTTCTTT.

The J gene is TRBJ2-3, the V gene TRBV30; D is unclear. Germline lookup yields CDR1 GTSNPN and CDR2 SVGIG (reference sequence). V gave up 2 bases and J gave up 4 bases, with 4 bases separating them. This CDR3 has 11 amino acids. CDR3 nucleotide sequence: TGTGCCTGGAGTACGGCAGATACGCAGTATTTT. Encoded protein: CAWSTADTQYF.

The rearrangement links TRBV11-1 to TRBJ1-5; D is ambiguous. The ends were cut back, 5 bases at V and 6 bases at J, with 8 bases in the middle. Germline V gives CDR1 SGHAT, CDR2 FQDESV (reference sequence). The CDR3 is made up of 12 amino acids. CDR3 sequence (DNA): TGTGCCAGCAGCCCTGGGAGTCAGCCCCAGCATTTT. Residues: CASSPGSQPQHF.

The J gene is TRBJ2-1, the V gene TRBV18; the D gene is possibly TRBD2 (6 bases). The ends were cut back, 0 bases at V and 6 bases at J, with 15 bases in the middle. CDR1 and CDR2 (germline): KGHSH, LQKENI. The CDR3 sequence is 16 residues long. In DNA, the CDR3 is TGTGCCAGCTCACCACCAGGCGGGAACATCGGCAATGAGCAGTTCTTC. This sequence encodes CASSPPGGNIGNEQFF.

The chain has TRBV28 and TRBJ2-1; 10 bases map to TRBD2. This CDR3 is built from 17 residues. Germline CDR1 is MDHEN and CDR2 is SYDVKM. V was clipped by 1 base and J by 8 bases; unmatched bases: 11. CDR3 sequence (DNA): TGTGCCAGCAGTTTATCAGCGGGAGGGCCGGTAAGCCATGAGCAGTTCTTC. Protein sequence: CASSLSAGGPVSHEQFF.

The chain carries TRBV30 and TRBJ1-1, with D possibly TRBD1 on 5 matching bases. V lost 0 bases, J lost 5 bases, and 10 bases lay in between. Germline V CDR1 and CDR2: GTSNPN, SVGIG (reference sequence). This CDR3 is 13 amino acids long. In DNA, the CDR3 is TGTGCCTGGAGTGTAACCGGGGGAACTGAAGCTTTCTTT. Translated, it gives CAWSVTGGTEAFF.

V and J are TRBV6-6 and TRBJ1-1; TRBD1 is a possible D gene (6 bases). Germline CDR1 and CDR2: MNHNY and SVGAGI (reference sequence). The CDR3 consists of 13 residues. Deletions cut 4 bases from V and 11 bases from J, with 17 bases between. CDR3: CASSSAWGQVAFF. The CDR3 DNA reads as TGTGCCAGCAGTTCAGCTTGGGGGCAGGTCGCTTTCTTT.

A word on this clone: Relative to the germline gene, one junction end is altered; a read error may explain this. In nucleotides, the CDR3 is TGTGCCAGCAGCCTCTTGTCAGGGTTGAAGGAGACCCGGTACTTC. It yields the protein CASSLLSGLKETRYF. The chain links TRBV5-5 to TRBJ2-5, with D maybe TRBD1 (5 bases). Germline CDR1 SGHKS, CDR2 YYEKEE (reference sequence). The CDR3 is 15 residues long.

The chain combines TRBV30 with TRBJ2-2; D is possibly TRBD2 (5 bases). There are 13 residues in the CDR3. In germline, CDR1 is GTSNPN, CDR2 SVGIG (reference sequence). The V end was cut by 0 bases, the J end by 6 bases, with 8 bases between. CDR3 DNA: TGTGCCTGGAGTGTACAGAGGGCCGGGGAGCTGTTTTTT. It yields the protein CAWSVQRAGELFF.

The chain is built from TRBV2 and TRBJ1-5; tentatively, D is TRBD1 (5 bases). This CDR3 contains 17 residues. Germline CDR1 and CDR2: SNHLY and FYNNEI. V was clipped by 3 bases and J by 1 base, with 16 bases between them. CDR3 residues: CASSDTTDSGSNQPQHF. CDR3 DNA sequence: TGTGCCAGCAGTGATACGACTGACAGCGGGAGCAATCAGCCCCAGCATTTT. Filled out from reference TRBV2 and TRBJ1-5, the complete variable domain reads EPEVTQTPSHQVTQMGQEVILRCVPISNHLYFYWYRQILGQKVEFLVSFYNNEISEKSEIFDDQFSVERPDGSNFTLKIRSTKLEDSAMYFCASSDTTDSGSNQPQHFGDGTRLSIL.

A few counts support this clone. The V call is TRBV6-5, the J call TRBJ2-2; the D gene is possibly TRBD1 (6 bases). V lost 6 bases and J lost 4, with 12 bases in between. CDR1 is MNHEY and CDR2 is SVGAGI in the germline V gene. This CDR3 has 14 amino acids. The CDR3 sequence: CASRRQGRTGELFF. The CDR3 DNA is TGTGCCAGCAGGCGGCAGGGGCGCACCGGGGAGCTGTTTTTT.

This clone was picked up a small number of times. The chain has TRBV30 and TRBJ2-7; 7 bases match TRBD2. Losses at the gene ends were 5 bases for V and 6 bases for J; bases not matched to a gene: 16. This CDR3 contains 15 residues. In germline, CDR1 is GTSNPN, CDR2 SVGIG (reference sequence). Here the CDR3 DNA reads TGTGCCTGGGGTCGGTGGGGGGGAAGTCCGCTCGAGCAGTACTTC. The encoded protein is CAWGRWGGSPLEQYF.

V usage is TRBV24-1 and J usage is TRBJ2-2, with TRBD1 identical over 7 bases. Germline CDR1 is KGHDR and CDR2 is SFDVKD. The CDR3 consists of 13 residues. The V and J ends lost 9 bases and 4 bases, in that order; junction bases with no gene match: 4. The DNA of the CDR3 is TGTGCCACCGGGGGACAGATCACCGGGGAGCTGTTTTTT. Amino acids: CATGGQITGELFF.

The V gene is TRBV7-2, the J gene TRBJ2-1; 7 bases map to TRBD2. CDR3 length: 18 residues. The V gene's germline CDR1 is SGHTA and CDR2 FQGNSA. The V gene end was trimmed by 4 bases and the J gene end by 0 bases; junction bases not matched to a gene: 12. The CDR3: CASSSIARRESSYNEQFF. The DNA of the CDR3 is TGTGCCAGCAGCTCCATAGCTCGGCGGGAGAGCTCCTACAATGAGCAGTTCTTC.

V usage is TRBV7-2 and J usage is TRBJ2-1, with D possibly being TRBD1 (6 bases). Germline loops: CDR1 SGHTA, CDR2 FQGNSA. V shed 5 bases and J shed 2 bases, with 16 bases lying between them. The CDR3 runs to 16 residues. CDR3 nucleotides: TGTGCCAGCAGCCGGGACATGTTCAAGGCCTACAATGAGCAGTTCTTC. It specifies CASSRDMFKAYNEQFF.

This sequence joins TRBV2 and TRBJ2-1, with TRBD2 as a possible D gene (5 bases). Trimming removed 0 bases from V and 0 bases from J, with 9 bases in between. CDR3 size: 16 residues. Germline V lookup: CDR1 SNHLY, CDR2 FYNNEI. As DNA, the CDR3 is TGTGCCAGCAGTGAAGCGCGTCGGGGCTCCTACAATGAGCAGTTCTTC. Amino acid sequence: CASSEARRGSYNEQFF.